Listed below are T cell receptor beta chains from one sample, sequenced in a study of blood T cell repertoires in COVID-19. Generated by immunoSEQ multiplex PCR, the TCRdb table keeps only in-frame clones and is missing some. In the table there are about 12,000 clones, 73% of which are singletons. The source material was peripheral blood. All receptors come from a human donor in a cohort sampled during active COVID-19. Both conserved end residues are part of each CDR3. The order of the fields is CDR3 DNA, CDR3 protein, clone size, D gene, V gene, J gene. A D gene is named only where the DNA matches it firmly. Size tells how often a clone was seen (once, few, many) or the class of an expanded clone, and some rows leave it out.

DNA: TGTGCCAGCAGCTGGGACAGAGCTTTTAATGAAAAACTGTTTTTT
CDR3: CASSWDRAFNEKLFF
size: NA
D: TRBD1
V: TRBV7-9
J: TRBJ1-4

DNA: TGTGCCAGCAGGCTCACTAGCGGGAGGAACACCGGGGAGCTGTTTTTT
CDR3: CASRLTSGRNTGELFF
size: NA
D: TRBD2
V: TRBV7-9
J: TRBJ2-2

DNA: TGTGCCAGCAGTCCCCTATTGAACACTGAAGCTTTCTTT
CDR3: CASSPLLNTEAFF
size: NA
D: NA
V: TRBV28
J: TRBJ1-1

DNA: TGTGCCAGCAGCTTAACGGGGGGACAGTGGGAGACCCAGTACTTC
CDR3: CASSLTGGQWETQYF
size: NA
D: NA
V: TRBV7-3
J: TRBJ2-5

DNA: TGTGTCAGCGGGACTGGCGGCACAGATACGCAGTATTTT
CDR3: CVSGTGGTDTQYF
size: NA
D: TRBD2
V: TRBV18
J: TRBJ2-3

DNA: TGTGCCAGCAGTTTAACCCTGGGGGCGAACACTGAAGCTTTCTTT
CDR3: CASSLTLGANTEAFF
size: NA
D: NA
V: TRBV27
J: TRBJ1-1

DNA: TGTGCCAGCAGCCCTCGGGGGAAAGGGCCCCTCCACTTT
CDR3: CASSPRGKGPLHF
size: NA
D: NA
V: TRBV3-1/TRBV3-2
J: TRBJ1-6

DNA: TGTGCCAGCAGCCAGAGGGCACACCTCTCCTACGAGCAGTACTTC
CDR3: CASSQRAHLSYEQYF
size: NA
D: NA
V: TRBV3-1/TRBV3-2
J: TRBJ2-7

DNA: TGTGCCAGCAGCTTAGGGCGGGGGGCTGGCACTGAAGCTTTCTTT
CDR3: CASSLGRGAGTEAFF
size: few
D: NA
V: TRBV7-9
J: TRBJ1-1

DNA: TGTGCCTGGAGTCCGACAGTTATGAACACTGAAGCTTTCTTT
CDR3: CAWSPTVMNTEAFF
size: few
D: NA
V: TRBV30
J: TRBJ1-1

DNA: TGTGCCAGCAGCCGTGGGGGGACTAGCGGGAGACAGCAGTTCTTC
CDR3: CASSRGGTSGRQQFF
size: NA
D: TRBD2
V: TRBV11-3
J: TRBJ2-1

DNA: TGCGCCAGCAGCCAAAATCTCCGTTCTAGCGGGAGGGCCGTTCTGTACGAGCAGTACTTC
CDR3: CASSQNLRSSGRAVLYEQYF
size: NA
D: TRBD2
V: TRBV4-3
J: TRBJ2-7

DNA: TGTGCCAGCAGTTTTAGGACAGGGAATAATGAAAAACTGTTTTTT
CDR3: CASSFRTGNNEKLFF
size: NA
D: TRBD1
V: TRBV6-5
J: TRBJ1-4

DNA: TGTGCCAGCAGTCCGTCCTACGAGCAGTACTTC
CDR3: CASSPSYEQYF
size: NA
D: NA
V: TRBV7-8
J: TRBJ2-7